The 29 T cell receptor beta chains below come from one sample, sequenced in a study of identical twins. TCRdb ran MiXCR on the 5' RACE reads and lists one entry per CDR3 protein. Here the sample spans approximately 260,000 distinct CDR3 sequences, more than 12% being singletons. The sequenced sample consisted of memory (CD45RO+) T cells sorted from blood. These receptor sequences come from a woman aged 18-29 years in good health.

This chain links TRBV20-1 with TRBJ2-1; D tentatively reads TRBD1 or TRBD2 (6 bases each). The CDR3 totals 15 residues. The germline V gene encodes CDR1 DFQATT and CDR2 SNEGSKA (reference sequence). Trimming took off 2 bases at V and 5 bases at J, with 16 bases between the two ends. This CDR3 reads CSARLGAGRNNEQFF. The CDR3 region has the DNA TGCAGTGCTAGACTGGGGGCGGGACGGAACAATGAGCAGTTCTTC.

This clonotype was counted at least ten times. This chain joins TRBV20-1 and TRBJ2-3; TRBD2 agrees at 8 bases. Germline assignment: CDR1 DFQATT and CDR2 SNEGSKA (reference sequence). J gave up 6 bases and V 1 base, and 6 bases lay outside the gene matches. This CDR3 has 14 residues. The CDR3: CSARGREVLDTQYF. The CDR3 nucleotides read TGCAGTGCTAGAGGGCGGGAGGTATTGGATACGCAGTATTTT.

This clonotype was counted a few times. The genes are TRBV11-2 and TRBJ2-3; D not resolved. From germline, CDR1 is SGHAT and CDR2 FQNNGV. The CDR3 has 13 residues. Trimming pared 7 bases from V and 4 bases from J, leaving 12 bases between. The CDR3: CASKRNAADTQYF. The CDR3 region has the DNA TGTGCCAGCAAGAGAAATGCAGCAGATACGCAGTATTTT. Looking up the rest from reference TRBV11-2 and TRBJ2-3 gives the full variable domain: EAGVAQSPRYKIIEKRQSVAFWCNPISGHATLYWYQQILGQGPKLLIQFQNNGVVDDSQLPKDRFSAERLKGVDSTLKIQPAKLEDSAVYLCASKRNAADTQYFGPGTRLTVL.

The chain uses TRBV29-1 and TRBJ2-3, with TRBD2 matching 11 bases. J gave up 5 bases and V 7 bases, and 2 bases lay outside the gene matches. The CDR3 covers 12 residues. CDR1 is SQVTM, CDR2 ANQGSEA, per germline. CDR3 DNA sequence: TGCAGCGGTCTAGCGGGGGGAGATACGCAGTATTTT. Protein: CSGLAGGDTQYF.

The sample holds one count of this clonotype. Germline is not matched at one junction end, which may reflect a read error. The rearrangement links TRBV18 to TRBJ1-5, with 7 bases aligning to TRBD1. Germline CDR1 reads KGHSH; CDR2 reads LQKENI. This CDR3 contains 15 residues. In DNA, the CDR3 is TGTGCCAGCTCGCCACCGACAGGGTTCAATCAGCCCCAGCATTTT. Translated: CASSPPTGFNQPQHF.

In its sample, this clonotype was seen a few times. The rearrangement uses TRBV12-3 or TRBV12-4 and TRBJ2-7; D may correspond to TRBD1 or TRBD2 (5 bases each). The V end was cut by 3 bases, the J end by 10 bases, with 16 bases between. CDR3 length: 13 residues. CDR3 nucleotides: TGTGCCAGCAGTTTGGGAGCAGGGATAAGTCAGTACTTC. Its translation: CASSLGAGISQYF.

This clonotype turned up a few times. The genes are TRBV18 and TRBJ2-7, with 7 bases lining up with TRBD1. The junction had 6 bases not matched to a gene; V was cut back by 2 bases and J by 8 bases. CDR1 and CDR2 from the germline V gene are KGHSH and LQKENI. CDR3 size: 13 residues. In nucleotides, the CDR3 is TGTGCCAGCTCACCATCACAGGGGAGTCAGCAGTACTTC. Residues: CASSPSQGSQQYF. Filled out from reference TRBV18 and TRBJ2-7, the complete variable domain reads NAGVMQNPRHLVRRRGQEARLRCSPMKGHSHVYWYRQLPEEGLKFMVYLQKENIIDESGMPKERFSAEFPKEGPSILRIQQVVRGDSAAYFCASSPSQGSQQYFGPGTRLTVT.

The genes are TRBV27 and TRBJ2-2, with TRBD1 matching over 7 bases. The CDR3 contains 16 residues. Trimming took 5 bases from V and 3 from J; bases not matched to a gene: 9. Germline CDR1 MNHEY, CDR2 SMNVEV (reference sequence). The CDR3 DNA reads TGTGCCAGCAGTCCACGCCGGGACAGCTACACCGGGGAGCTGTTTTTT. Encoded protein: CASSPRRDSYTGELFF.

This clonotype was detected a few times. The genes are TRBV5-6 and TRBJ2-7, with TRBD2 matching over 12 bases. Germline V gives CDR1 SGHDT, CDR2 YYEEEE. The CDR3 has 16 amino acids. V lost 2 bases and J lost 6; bases outside the gene matches: 9. CDR3 amino acids: CASSFYQTSGRAEQYF. The CDR3 DNA sequence: TGTGCCAGCAGCTTTTATCAGACTAGCGGGAGAGCCGAGCAGTACTTC. The full variable domain, in which reference TRBV5-6 and TRBJ2-7 provide the parts outside the CDR3, is DAGVTQSPTHLIKTRGQQVTLRCSPKSGHDTVSWYQQALGQGPQFIFQYYEEEERQRGNFPDRFSGHQFPNYSSELNVNALLLGDSALYLCASSFYQTSGRAEQYFGPGTRLTVT.

The V call is TRBV20-1, the J call TRBJ2-1, with TRBD1 as a possible D gene (6 bases). The CDR3 extends over 14 amino acids. V was cut by 4 bases and J by 5 bases, with 15 bases left in between. Germline V gene lookup returns CDR1 DFQATT and CDR2 SNEGSKA (reference sequence). The DNA for the CDR3 is TGCAGTGCTATACAGGGTCAGGTCCACAATGAGCAGTTCTTC. Its translation is CSAIQGQVHNEQFF.

This clonotype was detected a few times. The rearrangement links TRBV28 to TRBJ1-1; perhaps TRBD1 as D (5 bases). Germline V gives CDR1 MDHEN, CDR2 SYDVKM. The CDR3 totals 14 residues. V lost 6 bases, J lost 2 bases, and 13 bases lay in between. The CDR3 bases are TGTGCCAGCAGGCGTGGACACCTCAACACTGAAGCTTTCTTT. Protein sequence: CASRRGHLNTEAFF.

This clonotype has ten or more counts. The chain has TRBV5-6 and TRBJ1-4, with unresolved D. The V end was cut by 1 base, the J end by 0 bases, with 4 bases between. The germline gives CDR1 SGHDT, CDR2 YYEEEE. The CDR3 length is 14 residues. CDR3 sequence reads: CASSLIATNEKLFF. Written as DNA, the CDR3 is TGTGCCAGCAGCTTGATAGCAACTAATGAAAAACTGTTTTTT.

This clonotype has more than one count but fewer than ten. The rearrangement uses TRBV29-1 and TRBJ2-1; 15 nucleotides agree with TRBD2. From germline, CDR1 is SQVTM and CDR2 ANQGSEA. This CDR3 spans 14 amino acids. J was trimmed by 9 bases and V by 6 bases; bases with no gene match: 6. In DNA, the CDR3 is TGCAGCGTGCGGACTAGCGGGAGGGCCGGTGAGCAGTTCTTC. Its protein is CSVRTSGRAGEQFF.

V is TRBV18 and J is TRBJ2-5, with D possibly TRBD2 on 6 matching bases. This CDR3 is 16 amino acids long. The ends were cut back, 2 bases at V and 4 bases at J, with 17 bases in the middle. Germline CDR1 and CDR2: KGHSH and LQKENI. The CDR3 bases are TGTGCCAGCTCACCAGCCGCGGGAATCGGTGGAGAGACCCAGTACTTC. This codes for CASSPAAGIGGETQYF.

This clonotype was detected many times. This chain uses TRBV15 with TRBJ1-1; 9 positions agree with TRBD1. Per the germline V gene, CDR1 is LNHNV and CDR2 is YYDKDF (reference sequence). CDR3 length equals 14 residues. With 3 bases clipped from V and 6 bases from J, the junction kept 5 bases outside the gene matches. The CDR3 sequence is CATSRDRGDAEAFF. The DNA for the CDR3 is TGTGCCACCAGCAGGGACAGGGGTGACGCTGAAGCTTTCTTT.

The rearrangement joins TRBV6-1 to TRBJ1-5, with 10 bases aligning to TRBD1. The V and J ends lost 9 bases and 5 bases, in that order; junction bases with no gene match: 13. Germline CDR1 and CDR2: MNHNS and SASEGT. The CDR3 runs 16 residues. DNA for the CDR3: TGTGCCAGTCGTCCGCATAGGGACAGGGGCCATCAGCCCCAGCATTTT. Its protein product is CASRPHRDRGHQPQHF.

V and J are TRBV6-2 or TRBV6-3 and TRBJ2-7, with D possibly being TRBD1 (6 bases). V lost 5 bases and J 5 bases, leaving 25 bases between the germline ends. Germline lookup yields CDR1 MNHEY and CDR2 SVGEGT. CDR3 length: 17 residues. This CDR3 is CASSARGADRPGNEQYF. In nucleotides, the CDR3 is TGTGCCAGCAGTGCCCGAGGAGCAGACAGGCCAGGGAACGAGCAGTACTTC.

This clonotype came up a few times. The chain is built from TRBV12-3 or TRBV12-4 and TRBJ1-2; D ambiguous. Between the trimmed V and J ends, which lost 4 bases and 2 bases, there was a span of 11 bases. The length of the CDR3 is 14 residues. DNA for the CDR3: TGTGCCAGCAGTTCCACAGTGATCAACTATGGCTACACCTTC. This gives the protein CASSSTVINYGYTF.

There are a few counts of this clonotype. The V and J genes are TRBV6-1 and TRBJ1-5, with D perhaps TRBD1 (5 bases). The CDR3 covers 14 residues. V gave up 5 bases and J gave up 2 bases, with 10 bases separating them. Germline lookup yields CDR1 MNHNS and CDR2 SASEGT. The CDR3 DNA follows: TGTGCCAGCAGTACAGGTTCGGGCAATCAGCCCCAGCATTTT. It yields the protein CASSTGSGNQPQHF.

In this sample, this clonotype turned up many times. Its ends do not fully match the called genes, so a read error is possible. The gene calls are TRBV18 and TRBJ1-2, with 9 nucleotides matching TRBD1. CDR3 length: 15 residues. Germline V gene sequence: CDR1 KGHSH, CDR2 LQKENI. The CDR3 region has the DNA TGTGCCAGCTCATCACCGGGACAGGGTGCCTATGGCTACACCTTC. Protein sequence: CASSSPGQGAYGYTF.

This clonotype turned up a few times. The chain carries TRBV7-9 and TRBJ1-5; no clear D gene. The CDR3 sequence is 15 residues long. The V gene's germline CDR1 is SEHNR and CDR2 FQNEAQ (reference sequence). Trimming removed 7 bases from V and 6 bases from J, with 19 bases in between. The CDR3 spells CASTSDGGVGQPQHF. Written as DNA, the CDR3 is TGTGCCAGCACCTCGGACGGTGGGGTGGGTCAGCCCCAGCATTTT.

V and J are TRBV6-1 and TRBJ1-2; the D gene is possibly TRBD1 (5 bases). V dropped 0 bases and J dropped 3 bases, with 11 bases sitting between them. This CDR3 has 15 residues. The germline CDR1 and CDR2 sequences are MNHNS and SASEGT. The CDR3 DNA reads as TGTGCCAGCAGTGAAGCAGGGGACCCTTACTATGGCTACACCTTC. Protein product: CASSEAGDPYYGYTF.

Within the sample, this clonotype is medium-sized. The chain combines TRBV4-1 with TRBJ2-1, with D maybe TRBD2 (5 bases). In germline, CDR1 is MGHRA, CDR2 YSYEKL. The CDR3 totals 15 residues. V lost 0 bases, J lost 4 bases, and 10 bases lay in between. As DNA, the CDR3 is TGCGCCAGCAGCCAAGATCCCGGGGATTACAATGAGCAGTTCTTC. This sequence encodes CASSQDPGDYNEQFF.

Worth noting for this clonotype: An end of the junction differs from the germline gene, which may be a read error. The V gene is TRBV7-7, the J gene TRBJ2-1, with TRBD1 matching 8 bases. CDR3 length: 14 residues. CDR1 and CDR2 (germline): SSHAT, FNYEAQ (reference sequence). The CDR3 loop reads CASSLTGAYNEQFF. CDR3 sequence (DNA): TGTGCTAGCAGCCTGACAGGGGCCTACAATGAGCAGTTCTTC.

This chain connects TRBV30 to TRBJ2-7; 10 bases are shared with TRBD2. The CDR3 runs 14 residues. Germline lookup yields CDR1 GTSNPN and CDR2 SVGIG (reference sequence). The V segment lost 5 bases and the J segment 3 bases; nucleotides outside the gene matches: 7. In DNA form, the CDR3 reads TGTGCCTGGTCCTGGACTAGCGGACACTACGAGCAGTACTTC. This gives the protein CAWSWTSGHYEQYF. The variable domain in full, with the rest retrieved from reference TRBV30 and TRBJ2-7, is SQTIHQWPATLVQPVGSPLSLECTVEGTSNPNLYWYRQAAGRGLQLLFYSVGIGQISSEVPQNLSASRPQDRQFILSSKKLLLSDSGFYLCAWSWTSGHYEQYFGPGTRLTVT.

This clonotype was picked up a small number of times. This chain links TRBV7-9 with TRBJ2-7; 7 bases align to TRBD1. The CDR3 runs 12 residues. V lost 4 bases to trimming and J lost 6 bases; unmatched junction nucleotides: 3. Germline V CDR1 and CDR2: SEHNR, FQNEAQ (reference sequence). The CDR3 sequence: CASSSTGVEQYF. CDR3 nucleotide sequence: TGTGCCAGCAGCTCTACAGGGGTCGAGCAGTACTTC.

This clonotype has ten or more counts. The chain recombines TRBV12-3 or TRBV12-4 with TRBJ1-2, with D perhaps matching TRBD1 (6 bases). This CDR3 contains 13 residues. Trimming cost V 2 bases and J 7 bases, with 11 bases left between them. The CDR3 DNA follows: TGTGCCAGCAGTTTACGGCAGGGGAGTGGCTACACCTTC. This translates into CASSLRQGSGYTF.

The chain links TRBV19 to TRBJ2-3; D is ambiguous. Germline CDR1 is LNHDA and CDR2 is SQIVND (reference sequence). V shed 5 bases and J shed 2 bases, with 11 bases lying between them. The CDR3 spans 14 residues. The CDR3 sequence is CASSFGIHTDTQYF. In DNA, the CDR3 is TGTGCCAGTAGTTTTGGGATACACACAGATACGCAGTATTTT.

V and J are TRBV13 and TRBJ2-1, with 8 bases that match TRBD1. The CDR3 has 17 amino acids. The germline V gene encodes CDR1 PRHDT and CDR2 FYEKMQ (reference sequence). Trimming cost V 6 bases and J 8 bases; bases outside gene matches: 18. The CDR3 DNA reads as TGTGCCAGCAGTCGCCTCTACAGACAGGGGAATGTGGATGAGCAGTTCTTC. Protein sequence: CASSRLYRQGNVDEQFF.